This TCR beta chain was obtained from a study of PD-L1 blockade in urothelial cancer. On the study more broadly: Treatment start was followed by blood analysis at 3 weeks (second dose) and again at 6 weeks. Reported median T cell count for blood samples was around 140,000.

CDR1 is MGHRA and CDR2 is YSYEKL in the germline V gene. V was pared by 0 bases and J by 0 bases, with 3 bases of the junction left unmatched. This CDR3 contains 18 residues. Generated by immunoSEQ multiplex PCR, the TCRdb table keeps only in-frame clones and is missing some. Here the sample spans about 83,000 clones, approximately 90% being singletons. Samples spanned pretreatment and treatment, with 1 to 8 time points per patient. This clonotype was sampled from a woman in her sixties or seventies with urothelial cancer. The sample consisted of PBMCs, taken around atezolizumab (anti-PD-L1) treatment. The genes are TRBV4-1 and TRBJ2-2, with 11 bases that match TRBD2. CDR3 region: CASSQEASGRPNTGELFF. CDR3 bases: TGCGCCAGCAGCCAAGAGGCTAGCGGGAGGCCGAACACCGGGGAGCTGTTTTTT.